These 14 T cell receptor beta chains came from one sample sequenced in a study of shared clonotypes between healthy human individuals. Method: immunoSEQ multiplex PCR; TCRdb's copy keeps in-frame clones and lacks some. The table records around 500,000 clones, roughly four fifths of them present only once. The sample comprised PBMCs. The source of these receptors is a woman aged 35 to 49 in good health. Some clones in this sample may be carry-over from other donors' samples.

V usage is TRBV10-3 and J usage is TRBJ1-5, with D tentatively TRBD1 (6 bases). Germline V gives CDR1 ENHRY, CDR2 SYGVKD. CDR3 length: 16 amino acids. Trimming removed 4 bases at V and 1 base at J, with 14 bases between. For the CDR3, the DNA is TGTGCCATCAGTGCGATACCGACAGGCAGCAATCAGCCCCAGCATTTT. Its translation: CAISAIPTGSNQPQHF.

This chain links TRBV19 with TRBJ1-5; 10 positions agree with TRBD1. Germline CDR1 reads LNHDA; CDR2 reads SQIVND (reference sequence). V lost 0 bases to trimming and J lost 9 bases; unmatched junction nucleotides: 8. CDR3 length: 16 amino acids. The CDR3 loop is CASSIDRDRGPRPQHF. The CDR3 DNA sequence: TGTGCCAGTAGTATAGACCGGGACAGGGGACCTCGGCCCCAGCATTTT.

This chain links TRBV7-9 with TRBJ1-1; possibly TRBD1 for D (6 bases). With 5 bases removed from V and 1 base from J, the gap between germline ends came to 14 bases. CDR1 and CDR2 (germline): SEHNR, FQNEAQ (reference sequence). The CDR3 length is 15 residues. The CDR3 is CASSKDRSWNTEAFF. In nucleotides, the CDR3 is TGTGCCAGCAGCAAAGACAGGAGCTGGAACACTGAAGCTTTCTTT.

This clone was observed once. The chain has TRBV7-3 and TRBJ2-1; 7 nucleotides line up with TRBD2. V shed 2 bases, J shed 6 bases, and the junction held 10 bases outside the gene matches. CDR1 is SGHTA, CDR2 FQGTGA, per germline. This CDR3 is built from 16 residues. The DNA of the CDR3 is TGTGCCAGCAGCTTACGTATCGGACTAGAGGGCAATGAGCAGTTCTTC. This gives the protein CASSLRIGLEGNEQFF.

The rearrangement uses TRBV7-3 and TRBJ2-1, with 8 bases identical to TRBD2. The CDR3 loop spans 16 amino acids. Germline CDR1 is SGHTA and CDR2 is FQGTGA. Germline trimming cut 4 bases from V and 0 bases from J; bases unmatched to any gene: 5. The CDR3 DNA reads TGTGCCAGCAGCTACTCCACTAGCGGCTCCTACAATGAGCAGTTCTTC. Its protein is CASSYSTSGSYNEQFF.

The chain employs TRBV18 and TRBJ2-1, with 10 bases matching TRBD2. The ends lost 3 bases at V and 9 bases at J; junction bases unmatched: 5. CDR1 KGHSH and CDR2 LQKENI come from the germline V gene. The CDR3 totals 14 residues. CDR3 DNA sequence: TGTGCCAGCTCACCTTCAGCGGGAGGGGGTGAGCAGTTCTTC. It specifies CASSPSAGGGEQFF.

The rearrangement uses TRBV10-2 and TRBJ2-7; 8 bases agree with TRBD2. There are 16 residues in the CDR3. J was trimmed by 0 bases and V by 0 bases; bases with no gene match: 4. Per germline, CDR1 WSHSY and CDR2 SAAADI. The CDR3 is CASSESGTRRSYEQYF. The DNA of the CDR3 is TGCGCCAGCAGTGAGTCTGGGACTAGACGCTCCTACGAGCAGTACTTC.

V usage is TRBV21-1 and J usage is TRBJ2-1; the table's D call TRBD2 went unverified against the DNA. TRBV21-1 is shown as a pseudogene. The CDR3 runs to 19 residues. CDR3 nucleotides: TGTGCCAGCAGCAGAACCGGGACTAGCGGGAGGAGCTCCTACAATGAGCAGTTCTTC. It specifies CASSRTGTSGRSSYNEQFF.

This clone has only a few counts. The V gene is TRBV11-3, the J gene TRBJ2-2, with D maybe TRBD1 (6 bases). The germline V and J ends were trimmed by 1 base and 0 bases, with 9 bases remaining between them. This CDR3 contains 16 residues. Germline V gives CDR1 SGHNT, CDR2 YENEEA. The CDR3 loop is CASSLVGGSNTGELFF. The CDR3 DNA is TGTGCCAGCAGCTTAGTTGGGGGCTCGAACACCGGGGAGCTGTTTTTT.

J is TRBJ1-5 and V is TRBV5-1; 7 nucleotides match TRBD1. CDR3 length equals 16 residues. CDR1 is SGHRS, CDR2 YFSETQ, per germline. The V gene end was trimmed by 0 bases and the J gene end by 8 bases; junction bases not matched to a gene: 11. In DNA form, the CDR3 reads TGCGCCAGCAGCTTGGGCGCAGGGGGGGGAGTTGAGCCCCAGCATTTT. Its translation: CASSLGAGGGVEPQHF.

The gene calls are TRBV18 and TRBJ2-7; no clear D gene. Trimming stripped 2 bases from V and 3 bases from J, with 5 bases between. This CDR3 is built from 12 residues. Germline CDR1 and CDR2: KGHSH and LQKENI. CDR3 coding DNA: TGTGCCAGCTCACCAGTAGGCTACGAGCAGTACTTC. Translating gives CASSPVGYEQYF.

The chain links TRBV7-2 to TRBJ2-7, with 8 bases fitting TRBD1. The CDR3 is 16 amino acids. J gave up 2 bases and V 3 bases, and 9 bases lay outside the gene matches. Per germline, CDR1 SGHTA and CDR2 FQGNSA. The CDR3 here is CASSFQGAVGTYEQYF. The CDR3 DNA reads as TGTGCCAGCAGCTTTCAGGGGGCGGTAGGGACCTACGAGCAGTACTTC.

This clone has just a few counts. The chain carries TRBV2 and TRBJ2-1; 8 bases align to TRBD2. There are 14 residues in the CDR3. Germline V gene lookup returns CDR1 SNHLY and CDR2 FYNNEI. V shed 4 bases and J 7 bases; nucleotides not matched to a gene: 6. In DNA form, the CDR3 reads TGTGCCAGCAGTGTCGAGCGGGAGTCGAATGAGCAGTTCTTC. It is translated as CASSVERESNEQFF.

The CDR3 protein is CASSPVYTEAFF. The CDR3 nucleotides read TGTGCCAGCAGCCCGGTTTATACTGAAGCTTTCTTT. The chain links TRBV7-8 to TRBJ1-1; no definite D call. Germline V CDR1 and CDR2: SGHVS, FQNEAQ. V lost 5 bases, J lost 5 bases, and 9 bases lay in between. This CDR3 is 12 amino acids long.